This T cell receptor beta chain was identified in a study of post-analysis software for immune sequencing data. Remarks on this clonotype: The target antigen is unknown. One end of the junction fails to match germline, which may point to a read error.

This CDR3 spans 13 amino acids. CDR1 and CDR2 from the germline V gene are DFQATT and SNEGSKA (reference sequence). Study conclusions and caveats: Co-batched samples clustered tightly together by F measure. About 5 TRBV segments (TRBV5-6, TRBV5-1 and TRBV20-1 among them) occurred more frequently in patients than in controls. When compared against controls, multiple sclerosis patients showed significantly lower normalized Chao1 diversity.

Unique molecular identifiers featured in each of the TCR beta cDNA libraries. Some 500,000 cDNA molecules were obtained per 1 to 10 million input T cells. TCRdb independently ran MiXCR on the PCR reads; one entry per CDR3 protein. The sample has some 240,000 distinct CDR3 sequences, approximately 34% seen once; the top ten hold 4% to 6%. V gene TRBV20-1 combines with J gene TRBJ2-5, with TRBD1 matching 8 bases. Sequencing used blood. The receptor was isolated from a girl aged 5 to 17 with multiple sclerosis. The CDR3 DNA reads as TGCAGTGCTGGAAGGCAGGGGGCAGAGGCCCAGTACTTC. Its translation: CSAGRQGAEAQYF.